The next 6 T cell receptor beta chains were all read from a single sample in a study of T cell responses to AZD1222 COVID-19 vaccine. Sequenced by immunoSEQ multiplex PCR; TCRdb stores in-frame clones only, minus some. The sample consists of approximately 200,000 clones, 90% to 95% of them appearing once. Source: peripheral blood, taken 28 days after the second AZD1222 dose. Receptors were obtained from an adult who received the AZD1222 COVID-19 vaccine.

This clone was seen once. The chain uses TRBV28 and TRBJ1-2, with 7 bases identical to TRBD1. CDR1 MDHEN and CDR2 SYDVKM come from the germline V gene. CDR3 length: 15 residues. With V trimmed by 7 bases and J by 3 bases, 11 bases remained unmatched. CDR3 protein: CASTLREGADYGYTF. The CDR3 nucleotides read TGTGCCAGCACCCTACGGGAGGGGGCGGACTATGGCTACACCTTC.

The rearrangement joins TRBV5-1 to TRBJ1-1; possible D gene TRBD1, 6 bases. In germline, CDR1 is SGHRS, CDR2 YFSETQ. The V gene lost 4 bases and the J gene lost 11 bases, with 21 bases spanning the gap. The CDR3 totals 14 residues. DNA of the CDR3: TGCGCCAGCAGCGACCTACAGGGAAACGCGGAGGCTTTCTTT. It translates to CASSDLQGNAEAFF. Complete variable domain (other parts from reference TRBV5-1 and TRBJ1-1): KAGVTQTPRYLIKTRGQQVTLSCSPISGHRSVSWYQQTPGQGLQFLFEYFSETQRNKGNFPGRFSGRQFSNSRSEMNVSTLELGDSALYLCASSDLQGNAEAFFGQGTRLTVV.

The gene calls are TRBV6-5 and TRBJ2-7; TRBD1 agrees at 7 bases. After removal of 8 bases from V and 3 bases from J, the junction contained 7 bases not matched to a gene. The CDR3 has 13 residues. Germline V gene lookup returns CDR1 MNHEY and CDR2 SVGAGI. CDR3 residues: CASRGGGRYEQYF. The CDR3 bases are TGTGCCAGCCGAGGGGGCGGCCGCTACGAGCAGTACTTC.

The chain has TRBV5-6 and TRBJ2-7, with 8 bases identical to TRBD2. CDR1 SGHDT and CDR2 YYEEEE come from the germline V gene. This CDR3 region has 14 residues. V lost 5 bases and J lost 6; bases outside the gene matches: 10. The DNA of the CDR3 is TGTGCCAGCAGGGAGGCGGGGGGCCTTGGCGAGCAGTACTTC. It codes for CASREAGGLGEQYF.

The chain combines TRBV5-1 with TRBJ1-1, with D unclear. The V gene lost 4 bases and the J gene lost 2 bases, with 9 bases spanning the gap. This CDR3 is 13 amino acids long. The germline gives CDR1 SGHRS, CDR2 YFSETQ. CDR3 sequence: CASSGNHNTEAFF. The CDR3 nucleotides are TGCGCCAGCAGCGGTAACCACAACACTGAAGCTTTCTTT. Supplemented by reference TRBV5-1 and TRBJ1-1, the full variable domain reads KAGVTQTPRYLIKTRGQQVTLSCSPISGHRSVSWYQQTPGQGLQFLFEYFSETQRNKGNFPGRFSGRQFSNSRSEMNVSTLELGDSALYLCASSGNHNTEAFFGQGTRLTVV.

The rearrangement joins TRBV6-5 to TRBJ1-1, with D maybe TRBD1 (6 bases). Trimming pared 6 bases from V and 1 base from J, leaving 15 bases between. The CDR3 covers 15 residues. The germline V gene encodes CDR1 MNHEY and CDR2 SVGAGI. CDR3 coding DNA: TGTGCCAGCAGACAAAAGGGGGGGTCGAACACTGAAGCTTTCTTT. Residues: CASRQKGGSNTEAFF.